Below are 21 T cell receptor beta chains sequenced from a single sample in a study of blood T cell repertoires in COVID-19. Sequencing used immunoSEQ multiplex PCR; TCRdb keeps in-frame clones, though not all of them. Of about 59,000 clones listed, around 87% are singletons. The sequencing input was peripheral blood. All receptors derive from a man between 60 and 70 years old with active or convalescent COVID-19.

The chain recombines TRBV11-2 with TRBJ2-1; tentative D call: TRBD1 (5 bases). The CDR3 spans 16 residues. The germline gives CDR1 SGHAT, CDR2 FQNNGV. V lost 5 bases, J lost 2 bases, and 16 bases lay in between. The DNA for the CDR3 is TGTGCCAGCAGCCTCCTCAGGGCGACCGCCTACAATGAGCAGTTCTTC. Translation gives CASSLLRATAYNEQFF.

This sequence joins TRBV30 and TRBJ1-1; D is unclear. This CDR3 has 13 amino acids. V was pared by 5 bases and J by 3 bases, with 13 bases between. Germline V gene sequence: CDR1 GTSNPN, CDR2 SVGIG (reference sequence). The CDR3 protein is CAWRVSGYTEAFF. The DNA of the CDR3 is TGTGCCTGGCGGGTTTCGGGGTACACTGAAGCTTTCTTT.

This clone was found once. The V call is TRBV14, the J call TRBJ1-6; 9 bases match TRBD1. Germline V lookup: CDR1 SGHDN, CDR2 FVKESK. V trimming: 1 base; J trimming: 10 bases; junction bases outside the gene matches: 5. The CDR3 totals 15 residues. Here the CDR3 reads CASSQATGGGSPLHF. The CDR3 coding sequence is TGTGCCAGCAGCCAAGCTACAGGGGGCGGATCACCCCTCCACTTT.

This chain links TRBV6-6 with TRBJ1-3; TRBD1 might be the D (5 bases). The germline V gene encodes CDR1 MNHNY and CDR2 SVGAGI (reference sequence). Trimming shortened V by 5 bases and J by 0 bases, and 20 bases separated the two germline ends. The CDR3 runs 18 residues. CDR3 sequence: CASSQPGAGRYSGNTIYF. The CDR3 DNA follows: TGTGCCAGCAGTCAACCCGGGGCAGGGAGGTACTCTGGAAACACCATATATTTT.

This sequence joins TRBV7-2 and TRBJ2-2; the D is unclear. V lost 5 bases and J 5 bases, leaving 12 bases between the germline ends. The CDR3 totals 14 residues. The germline V gene encodes CDR1 SGHTA and CDR2 FQGNSA. CDR3 bases: TGTGCCAGCAGCGTAAGACTGGAAACCGGGGAGCTGTTTTTT. Translation gives CASSVRLETGELFF.

The sample holds one count of this clone. The CDR3 DNA is TGTGCCAGCAGTGTTACCGGGACTAGTAATGTCTATGAGCAGTTCTTC. This translates into CASSVTGTSNVYEQFF. The rearrangement uses TRBV6-4 and TRBJ2-1, with 8 bases fitting TRBD2. Germline V gene lookup returns CDR1 MRHNA and CDR2 SNTAGT. The J segment lost 8 bases and the V segment lost 4 bases, leaving 13 bases of the junction unmatched. The CDR3 sequence is 16 residues long.

The CDR3 nucleotides read TGCGCCAGCTCAACAGACAGGTCGAACACTGAAGCTTTCTTT. Protein sequence: CASSTDRSNTEAFF. The rearrangement links TRBV5-1 to TRBJ1-1; D is possibly TRBD1 (6 bases). Per the germline V gene, CDR1 is SGHRS and CDR2 is YFSETQ. V gave up 7 bases and J gave up 1 base, with 14 bases separating them. The CDR3 totals 14 residues.

This clone counts as medium-sized (0.01 to 0.1%). This chain links TRBV7-3 with TRBJ2-2; D is uncertain. CDR1 and CDR2 from the germline V gene are SGHTA and FQGTGA. The CDR3 has 13 amino acids. The V gene lost 1 base and the J gene lost 6 bases, with 6 bases spanning the gap. CDR3 sequence reads: CASSLNGPGELFF. CDR3 DNA: TGTGCCAGCAGCTTAAATGGGCCCGGGGAGCTGTTTTTT.

The J gene is TRBJ1-1, the V gene TRBV5-8; 7 positions match TRBD1. J gave up 4 bases and V 4 bases, and 10 bases lay outside the gene matches. Germline V gene lookup returns CDR1 SGHTS and CDR2 YDEGEE. The CDR3 has 15 amino acids. The CDR3 coding sequence is TGTGCCAGCAGCCGCCGACAGGGAAGCGGCACTGAAGCTTTCTTT. Residues: CASSRRQGSGTEAFF.

This clone was seen only once. The chain has TRBV5-6 and TRBJ2-5; 10 bases agree with TRBD1. Germline V gene sequence: CDR1 SGHDT, CDR2 YYEEEE. The CDR3 contains 15 residues. The J segment lost 4 bases and the V segment lost 3 bases, leaving 6 bases of the junction unmatched. CDR3 sequence: CASSYDRGRGETQYF. The CDR3 nucleotides read TGTGCCAGCAGCTACGACAGGGGGCGCGGAGAGACCCAGTACTTC. The complete variable domain, with remaining parts taken from reference TRBV5-6 and TRBJ2-5, reads DAGVTQSPTHLIKTRGQQVTLRCSPKSGHDTVSWYQQALGQGPQFIFQYYEEEERQRGNFPDRFSGHQFPNYSSELNVNALLLGDSALYLCASSYDRGRGETQYFGPGTRLLVL.

In the case of this clone: Other DNA sequences in the sample encode the same CDR3. The gene calls are TRBV7-2 and TRBJ1-5; weak D call: TRBD1 (5 bases). Trimming took 4 bases from V and 3 from J, leaving 13 bases between them. This CDR3 is built from 15 residues. The germline CDR1 and CDR2 sequences are SGHTA and FQGNSA. The DNA of the CDR3 is TGTGCCAGCAGCTCCGGAGGGGCATCCAATCAGCCCCAGCATTTT. Translated, it gives CASSSGGASNQPQHF.

The table lists this clone with a few counts. The gene calls are TRBV5-4 and TRBJ1-6, with unresolved D. The germline V gene has CDR1 SGHNT and CDR2 YYREEE (reference sequence). The ends were cut back, 2 bases at V and 9 bases at J, with 15 bases in the middle. The CDR3 length is 15 residues. CDR3 DNA sequence: TGTGCCAGCAGCTTCAGTGGCGGTCAAGGTTCACCCCTCCACTTT. This encodes CASSFSGGQGSPLHF. The full variable domain, in which reference TRBV5-4 and TRBJ1-6 provide the parts outside the CDR3, is ETGVTQSPTHLIKTRGQQVTLRCSSQSGHNTVSWYQQALGQGPQFIFQYYREEENGRGNFPPRFSGLQFPNYSSELNVNALELDDSALYLCASSFSGGQGSPLHFGNGTRLTVT.

The rearrangement links TRBV28 to TRBJ1-4, with 8 nucleotides matching TRBD1. The germline V gene has CDR1 MDHEN and CDR2 SYDVKM. The V segment lost 3 bases and the J segment 3 bases; nucleotides outside the gene matches: 18. The CDR3 covers 20 residues. In DNA form, the CDR3 reads TGTGCCAGCAGTTTTCGTCCCGGCAGGGGGCGAGTCTTACCTAATGAAAAACTGTTTTTT. Its translation is CASSFRPGRGRVLPNEKLFF.

On this clone itself: A much larger clone lies one base from this, so it may be a read error. The J gene is TRBJ2-7, the V gene TRBV10-3; 11 nucleotides align to TRBD1. Germline CDR1 is ENHRY and CDR2 is SYGVKD. J was trimmed by 3 bases and V by 5 bases; bases with no gene match: 6. This CDR3 region has 15 residues. The CDR3 sequence is CAISKGQGEIYEQYF. The CDR3 bases are TGTGCCATCAGTAAGGGACAGGGGGAAATCTACGAGCAGTACTTC.

The chain links TRBV28 to TRBJ1-6, with 9 bases fitting TRBD1. The J segment lost 7 bases and the V segment lost 4 bases, leaving 5 bases of the junction unmatched. Germline loops: CDR1 MDHEN, CDR2 SYDVKM. CDR3 length: 15 residues. The chain's CDR3 is CASSSLDRGNSPLHF. CDR3 coding DNA: TGTGCCAGCAGTTCCCTGGACAGGGGAAATTCACCCCTCCACTTT.

This chain joins TRBV24-1 and TRBJ1-1, with 7 bases aligning to TRBD1. The CDR3 has 14 residues. Germline V lookup: CDR1 KGHDR, CDR2 SFDVKD. V was clipped by 8 bases and J by 1 base; unmatched bases: 6. The CDR3: CATMTGRGNTEAFF. CDR3 coding DNA: TGTGCCACCATGACAGGGAGAGGGAACACTGAAGCTTTCTTT.

The rearrangement uses TRBV7-3 and TRBJ1-1; the D is unclear. The V end was cut by 5 bases, the J end by 8 bases, with 9 bases between. The CDR3 spans 11 residues. CDR1 and CDR2 (germline): SGHTA, FQGTGA. CDR3 region: CASSQPGEAFF. The CDR3 nucleotides are TGTGCCAGCAGCCAGCCAGGAGAAGCTTTCTTT.

The chain uses TRBV28 and TRBJ1-4; possible D gene TRBD1, 5 bases. The CDR3 covers 15 residues. CDR1 and CDR2 from the germline V gene are MDHEN and SYDVKM. The ends were cut back, 6 bases at V and 7 bases at J, with 18 bases in the middle. The CDR3 sequence is CASRPAGQGGEKLFF. CDR3 nucleotide sequence: TGTGCCAGCAGACCCGCGGGGCAGGGAGGTGAAAAACTGTTTTTT.

The chain uses TRBV18 and TRBJ1-3; 10 nucleotides match TRBD1. The CDR3 spans 17 residues. Losses at the gene ends were 4 bases for V and 3 bases for J; bases not matched to a gene: 9. The V gene's germline CDR1 is KGHSH and CDR2 LQKENI. CDR3 sequence: CASSRSLDRGLGNTIYF. The CDR3 region has the DNA TGTGCCAGCTCACGTTCCCTCGACAGGGGGCTTGGAAACACCATATATTTT.

This chain's CDR3 is CASSKQGVDEKLFF. The DNA for the CDR3 is TGCGCCAGCAGCAAACAGGGTGTTGACGAAAAACTGTTTTTT. This chain uses TRBV5-1 with TRBJ1-4, with D tentatively TRBD1 (6 bases). The CDR3 runs to 14 residues. V lost 4 bases to trimming and J lost 8 bases, with 15 bases between them. Germline-derived CDR1 and CDR2 are SGHRS and YFSETQ.

V usage is TRBV18 and J usage is TRBJ1-5, with 7 bases lining up with TRBD1. In germline, CDR1 is KGHSH, CDR2 LQKENI. The V gene end was trimmed by 3 bases and the J gene end by 1 base; junction bases not matched to a gene: 6. The CDR3 sequence is 16 residues long. As DNA, the CDR3 is TGTGCCAGCTCACCTACACAGGGGCGAAGCAATCAGCCCCAGCATTTT. Protein: CASSPTQGRSNQPQHF.